The TCR beta chain under discussion was sequenced for a study of human versus mouse CDR3 diversity and MHC coevolution. Assay used: immunoSEQ multiplex PCR; TCRdb lists only in-frame clones, some missing. The table records about 83,000 clones, around 90% of them present only once. This TCR derives from a person between 25 and 75 years old in good health. Input material: naive CD4+ T cells from blood. Described subset: CD45RO-negative CD62L-positive naive CD4 T cells.

The CDR3 nucleotides read TGTGCCAGCAGCCAAGATGTACTGGGCAGGGGATACACAGATACGCAGTATTTT. Protein sequence: CASSQDVLGRGYTDTQYF. The chain has TRBV14 and TRBJ2-3; D is possibly TRBD1 (6 bases). Trimming shortened V by 0 bases and J by 2 bases, and 18 bases separated the two germline ends. The germline gives CDR1 SGHDN, CDR2 FVKESK. There are 18 residues in the CDR3.